This passage covers 2 T cell receptor beta chains from one sample sequenced in a study of tumor-infiltrating lymphocytes in primary liver carcinoma (dated by TCRdb to about 2017). The data were produced on an Illumina HiSeq 2500. A constant-region primer and ProtoScript II reverse transcriptase were used to reverse-transcribe TCRbeta-specific cDNA from roughly 0.55 ug total RNA. TCRbeta libraries were built with three nested multiplex PCR rounds, a slightly modified ARM-PCR procedure. Multiplex TRBV1-TRBV30 forward primers and a Cbeta reverse primer were used in the first two PCR rounds, each of which was run for around 9 cycles. TCRdb redid the processing of the public reads, applying fastp at Q25 and MiXCR, and retained in-frame beta chains. Rows with one shared CDR3 protein collapse into an entry with the most common genes and DNA. The sample includes 250,000 to 350,000 distinct CDR3 sequences, with 50% to 60% observed a single time. Clones ranked in the top ten supply 17% of the sample.

TRIzol reagent was used to extract blood RNA from unsorted whole blood, while the DNeasy Blood & Tissue kit provided the germline DNA. The sequenced material came from peripheral blood. The receptors come from a woman in her 30s with primary liver carcinoma and hepatitis B virus infection.

As regards this clonotype: At one boundary the junction diverges from the germline segment, which might be a read error. This chain connects TRBV6-1 to TRBJ2-1; 9 bases agree with TRBD2. The CDR3 is made up of 15 amino acids. The germline CDR1 and CDR2 sequences are MNHNS and SASEGT. In DNA form, the CDR3 reads TGTGCCATCAGTGAAGTAGTGGGGCGGGAGGGCCTGCAGTTCTTC. Protein: CAISEVVGREGLQFF.

This clonotype has at least ten counts. V and J are TRBV4-1 and TRBJ2-7; no clear D gene. Germline V lookup: CDR1 MGHRA, CDR2 YSYEKL. V was shortened by 5 bases and J by 3 bases, with 11 bases between the two germline ends. The length of the CDR3 is 13 residues. The CDR3 DNA is TGCGCCAGCAGCACCGGTGGGTTCTACGAGCAGTACTTC. Protein product: CASSTGGFYEQYF.